Presented here are 25 T cell receptor beta chains from one specimen sequenced in a study of T cell responses to AZD1222 COVID-19 vaccine. Sequenced by immunoSEQ multiplex PCR; TCRdb stores in-frame clones only, minus some. This repertoire shows over 70,000 clones, roughly 80% found once; its top ten account for roughly a quarter. The material sequenced was peripheral blood, taken 28 days after the second dose of the MenACWY control vaccine. These receptors all stem from an adult who received the MenACWY meningococcal vaccine as a control.

The gene calls are TRBV19 and TRBJ1-3; 9 bases are shared with TRBD1. Germline values: CDR1 LNHDA, CDR2 SQIVND (reference sequence). The V segment lost 4 bases and the J segment 0 bases; nucleotides outside the gene matches: 4. The CDR3 is 16 residues long. The CDR3 loop reads CASSRDRASSGNTIYF. The CDR3 region has the DNA TGTGCCAGTAGTAGGGACAGGGCGAGCTCTGGAAACACCATATATTTT.

The chain employs TRBV3-1 (or the pseudogene TRBV3-2) and TRBJ1-2; 7 bases align to TRBD1. CDR1 and CDR2 from the germline V gene are LGHDT and YNNKEL (reference sequence). This CDR3 is 12 amino acids long. V dropped 5 bases and J dropped 8; count of bases not matched to a gene: 5. CDR3 DNA sequence: TGTGCCAGCAGCGACAGGGTTGGCGGCTACACCTTC. This translates into CASSDRVGGYTF.

V usage is TRBV18 and J usage is TRBJ1-1; TRBD1 might be the D (6 bases). In germline, CDR1 is KGHSH, CDR2 LQKENI. V lost 5 bases to trimming and J lost 3 bases, with 10 bases between them. The CDR3 is 13 residues long. The CDR3 DNA is TGTGCCAGCTCAGGACAGAAGTACACTGAAGCTTTCTTT. Translated: CASSGQKYTEAFF. The variable domain in full, with the rest retrieved from reference TRBV18 and TRBJ1-1, is NAGVMQNPRHLVRRRGQEARLRCSPMKGHSHVYWYRQLPEEGLKFMVYLQKENIIDESGMPKERFSAEFPKEGPSILRIQQVVRGDSAAYFCASSGQKYTEAFFGQGTRLTVV.

This chain joins TRBV7-3 and TRBJ2-5, with 8 bases identical to TRBD1. This CDR3 is built from 14 residues. Trimming cost V 4 bases and J 5 bases; bases outside gene matches: 6. The germline V gene has CDR1 SGHTA and CDR2 FQGTGA. In nucleotides, the CDR3 is TGTGCCAGCAGCTCCTCAGGGGGCGTGGAGACCCAGTACTTC. Its protein is CASSSSGGVETQYF.

V is TRBV4-3 and J is TRBJ1-1; TRBD1 aligns across 7 bases. Per germline, CDR1 LGHNA and CDR2 YSLEER. With V trimmed by 10 bases and J by 0 bases, 2 bases remained unmatched. The CDR3 totals 12 residues. CDR3 region: CATRGMNTEAFF. The CDR3 region has the DNA TGCGCCACCAGGGGGATGAACACTGAAGCTTTCTTT.

The J gene is TRBJ2-3, the V gene TRBV11-1; 7 nucleotides line up with TRBD1. Germline loops: CDR1 SGHAT, CDR2 FQDESV (reference sequence). The CDR3 extends over 13 amino acids. The trim removed 5 bases at V and 4 bases at J, leaving 3 bases unmatched. The CDR3 reads CASSPQGPDTQYF. Written as DNA, the CDR3 is TGTGCCAGCAGCCCACAGGGGCCAGATACGCAGTATTTT.

This clone came up once. The chain uses TRBV7-2 and TRBJ2-6, with TRBD2 as a possible D gene (5 bases). Germline assignment: CDR1 SGHTA and CDR2 FQGNSA. The V end lost 1 base, the J end lost 4 bases, and 11 bases lay between the germline ends. This CDR3 contains 16 residues. The CDR3 loop is CASSLVSVRGANVLTF. The CDR3 coding sequence is TGTGCCAGCAGCTTAGTTAGCGTAAGAGGGGCCAACGTCCTGACTTTC.

The V gene is TRBV28, the J gene TRBJ2-7, with TRBD2 matching over 7 bases. Germline lookup yields CDR1 MDHEN and CDR2 SYDVKM. V gave up 5 bases and J gave up 0 bases; unmatched junction bases: 4. This CDR3 comprises 14 residues. As DNA, the CDR3 is TGTGCCAGCAGTCCGGGACTAACCTCCTACGAGCAGTACTTC. Translation gives CASSPGLTSYEQYF.

The chain uses TRBV7-9 and TRBJ2-7, with D possibly matching TRBD1 (5 bases). V was clipped by 1 base and J by 4 bases, with 8 bases between them. CDR1 is SEHNR and CDR2 is FQNEAQ in the germline V gene (reference sequence). This CDR3 is 13 amino acids long. As DNA, the CDR3 is TGTGCCAGCAGCTTAGGGGGCGGTTACGAGCAGTACTTC. Residues: CASSLGGGYEQYF.

V and J are TRBV4-2 and TRBJ2-1; 7 bases are a match to TRBD2. This CDR3 comprises 14 residues. J lost 14 bases, V lost 3 bases, and 13 bases had no gene match. Germline V gives CDR1 LGHNA, CDR2 YNFKEQ. Written as DNA, the CDR3 is TGTGCCAGCAGCCAGGGGAGGGGTCCTTCGGGAAAGTTCTTC. Translated, it gives CASSQGRGPSGKFF.

The chain couples TRBV7-8 to TRBJ2-7; D perhaps matches TRBD1 (5 bases). CDR3 size: 16 residues. The germline gives CDR1 SGHVS, CDR2 FQNEAQ. V dropped 0 bases and J dropped 0 bases, with 12 bases sitting between them. In DNA, the CDR3 is TGTGCCAGCAGCTTAGCAGGGGCCACCATCTCCTACGAGCAGTACTTC. Protein product: CASSLAGATISYEQYF.

The chain is built from TRBV4-2 and TRBJ1-1; unclear D gene. The CDR3 has 14 amino acids. Per germline, CDR1 LGHNA and CDR2 YNFKEQ. Deletions cut 1 base from V and 0 bases from J, with 6 bases between. CDR3: CASSQVGMNTEAFF. CDR3 nucleotides: TGTGCCAGCAGCCAAGTAGGTATGAACACTGAAGCTTTCTTT.

The rearrangement joins TRBV30 to TRBJ2-1; possible D gene TRBD1, 6 bases. Germline CDR1 and CDR2: GTSNPN and SVGIG (reference sequence). This CDR3 is 13 amino acids long. The germline V and J ends were trimmed by 7 bases and 1 base, with 11 bases remaining between them. Here the CDR3 DNA reads TGTGCCTTTGACAGGTCGTCCTACAATGAGCAGTTCTTC. Translating gives CAFDRSSYNEQFF.

The J gene is TRBJ2-4, the V gene TRBV3-1 (or the pseudogene TRBV3-2), with D possibly called TRBD1 or TRBD2 (6 bases each). Trimming pared 0 bases from V and 9 bases from J, leaving 15 bases between. The CDR3 totals 15 residues. Germline CDR1 and CDR2: LGHDT and YNNKEL (reference sequence). CDR3 DNA: TGTGCCAGCAGCCAAGAAGACCGAGGAGGGGGCATTCAGTACTTC. Translation: CASSQEDRGGGIQYF.

The rearrangement links TRBV12-3 or TRBV12-4 to TRBJ1-2; D perhaps matches TRBD1 (5 bases). The CDR3 totals 13 residues. Trimming removed 6 bases at V and 6 bases at J, with 14 bases between. CDR3 DNA: TGTGCCAGCAGCCCCGGGGCGTACAATGGCTACACCTTC. Amino acids: CASSPGAYNGYTF.

This chain uses TRBV2 with TRBJ2-3; tentatively, D is TRBD2 (5 bases). Germline assignment: CDR1 SNHLY and CDR2 FYNNEI. V was shortened by 5 bases and J by 5 bases, with 14 bases between the two germline ends. The CDR3 contains 14 residues. The CDR3 is CASSREGRGDTQYF. DNA of the CDR3: TGTGCCAGCAGTCGAGAGGGCCGGGGAGATACGCAGTATTTT.

The chain recombines TRBV7-8 with TRBJ2-3; TRBD1 matches 8 bases. V was clipped by 1 base and J by 3 bases; unmatched bases: 6. The CDR3 has 16 residues. Germline V gene lookup returns CDR1 SGHVS and CDR2 FQNEAQ. In nucleotides, the CDR3 is TGTGCCAGCAGCTTAGGGGAATACAGGGGGACAGATACGCAGTATTTT. It encodes CASSLGEYRGTDTQYF.

This sequence joins TRBV7-2 and TRBJ2-7, with 9 bases that match TRBD1. The length of the CDR3 is 14 residues. Per germline, CDR1 SGHTA and CDR2 FQGNSA. With 5 bases clipped from V and 6 bases from J, the junction kept 8 bases outside the gene matches. CDR3 bases: TGTGCCAGCAGCCCCGGACAGGGGCCCTTCGAGCAGTACTTC. Its protein is CASSPGQGPFEQYF.

This sequence joins TRBV7-9 and TRBJ2-7, with D tentatively TRBD1 (6 bases). The germline V and J ends were trimmed by 5 bases and 4 bases, with 15 bases remaining between them. The length of the CDR3 is 14 residues. Germline CDR1 is SEHNR and CDR2 is FQNEAQ (reference sequence). CDR3 nucleotide sequence: TGTGCCAGCAGCCCATCCGGACAGCCTTACGAGCAGTACTTC. This codes for CASSPSGQPYEQYF.

This clone was observed a single time. This chain joins TRBV2 and TRBJ2-1, with D maybe TRBD1 (9 bases). Germline lookup yields CDR1 SNHLY and CDR2 FYNNEI. Trimming left V 2 bases short and J 7 bases short, with 18 bases between. The CDR3 consists of 16 residues. CDR3 nucleotides: TGTGCCAGCAGTGAACGGGGGGGGACAGGGACAAATGAGCAGTTCTTC. Amino acid sequence: CASSERGGTGTNEQFF.

The J gene is TRBJ1-2, the V gene TRBV21-1; the listed D gene, TRBD1, was not tested against the DNA. TRBV21-1 is shown as a pseudogene. This CDR3 spans 17 amino acids. CDR3 sequence reads: CASSKMVRTGANYGYTF. The CDR3 DNA is TGTGCCAGCAGCAAAATGGTCCGGACAGGCGCTAACTATGGCTACACCTTC.

The genes are TRBV25-1 and TRBJ1-1; TRBD1 agrees at 7 bases. CDR3 length equals 14 residues. With 3 bases clipped from V and 4 bases from J, the junction kept 5 bases outside the gene matches. Germline V gene lookup returns CDR1 MGHDK and CDR2 SYGVNS. The CDR3 DNA is TGTGCCAGCAGTGAGTCGCAGGGGGTCACTGAAGCTTTCTTT. It is translated as CASSESQGVTEAFF.

This rearrangement joins TRBV7-9 to TRBJ1-4; D perhaps matches TRBD1 (5 bases). The V gene's germline CDR1 is SEHNR and CDR2 FQNEAQ (reference sequence). V dropped 5 bases and J dropped 3 bases, with 13 bases sitting between them. This CDR3 has 15 amino acids. The CDR3 here is CASSTPWGPNEKLFF. For the CDR3, the DNA is TGTGCCAGCAGCACTCCTTGGGGCCCTAATGAAAAACTGTTTTTT.

This sequence joins TRBV4-2 and TRBJ2-5; TRBD2 matches at 7 bases. The germline V gene has CDR1 LGHNA and CDR2 YNFKEQ. The CDR3 length is 16 residues. The junction had 8 bases not matched to a gene; V was cut back by 1 base and J by 3 bases. CDR3 in amino acids: CASSQADSSGEETQYF. The CDR3 DNA follows: TGTGCCAGCAGCCAAGCCGATTCTAGCGGAGAAGAGACCCAGTACTTC.

V usage is TRBV5-1 and J usage is TRBJ1-2; 9 bases align to TRBD1. The V gene end was trimmed by 4 bases and the J gene end by 4 bases; junction bases not matched to a gene: 11. The length of the CDR3 is 16 residues. Germline lookup yields CDR1 SGHRS and CDR2 YFSETQ. As DNA, the CDR3 is TGCGCCAGCAGCCCAACCGGGACAGGGTGGGGCTATGGCTACACCTTC. It encodes CASSPTGTGWGYGYTF. The entire variable domain, with the rest obtained from reference TRBV5-1 and TRBJ1-2, is as follows: KAGVTQTPRYLIKTRGQQVTLSCSPISGHRSVSWYQQTPGQGLQFLFEYFSETQRNKGNFPGRFSGRQFSNSRSEMNVSTLELGDSALYLCASSPTGTGWGYGYTFGSGTRLTVV.